These 3 T cell receptor beta chains were sequenced from one sample in a study of T cells in Graves' hyperthyroidism and ophthalmopathy. The TCR beta CDR3 regions underwent amplification using RNA transcripts as the source. The TCR CDR3 first-round RT-PCR relied on the HTBI primer set. Each CDR3 protein is one row after TCRdb ran MiXCR on the multiplex PCR reads. This table has around 25,000 distinct CDR3 sequences, 45% to 50% appearing once. The material sequenced was blood. The receptor set was obtained from a woman between 40 and 50 years old with Graves' hyperthyroidism that later progressed to Graves' ophthalmopathy.

This chain joins TRBV5-4 and TRBJ2-7, with 7 bases aligning to TRBD2. Germline V gives CDR1 SGHNT, CDR2 YYREEE (reference sequence). The V gene end was trimmed by 4 bases and the J gene end by 7 bases; junction bases not matched to a gene: 11. The CDR3 is 14 residues long. As DNA, the CDR3 is TGTGCCAGCAGCCCCCCGGACGGGACTAAGGAGCAGTACTTC. It is translated as CASSPPDGTKEQYF.

The chain has TRBV19 and TRBJ1-6, with D tentatively TRBD1 (5 bases). Trimming removed 6 bases at V and 6 bases at J, with 15 bases between. Germline loops: CDR1 LNHDA, CDR2 SQIVND (reference sequence). The CDR3 is 15 amino acids. The CDR3 reads CASSSGLGVNSPLHF. The CDR3 DNA follows: TGTGCCAGTAGCTCGGGGTTGGGGGTTAATTCACCCCTCCACTTT.

J is TRBJ2-2 and V is TRBV7-9; a possible D gene is TRBD1 (5 bases). The CDR3 contains 15 residues. Germline CDR1 and CDR2: SEHNR and FQNEAQ (reference sequence). V was cut by 3 bases and J by 3 bases, with 11 bases left in between. The CDR3 here is CASSFQGTYTGELFF. The CDR3 DNA reads as TGTGCCAGCAGCTTCCAGGGCACATACACCGGGGAGCTGTTTTTT.